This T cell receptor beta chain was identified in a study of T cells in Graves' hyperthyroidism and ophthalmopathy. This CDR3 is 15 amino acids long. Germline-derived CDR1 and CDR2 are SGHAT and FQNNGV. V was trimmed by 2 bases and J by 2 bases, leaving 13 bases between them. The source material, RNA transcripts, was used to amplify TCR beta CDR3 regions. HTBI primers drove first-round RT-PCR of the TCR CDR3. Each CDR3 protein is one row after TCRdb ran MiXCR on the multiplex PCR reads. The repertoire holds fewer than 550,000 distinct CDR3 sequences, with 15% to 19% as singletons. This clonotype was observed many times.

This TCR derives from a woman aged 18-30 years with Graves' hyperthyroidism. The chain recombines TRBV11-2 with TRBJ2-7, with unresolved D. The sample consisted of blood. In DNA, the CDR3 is TGTGCCAGCAGCTTACTCCAGGTCCTCGCCTACGAGCAGTACTTC. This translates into CASSLLQVLAYEQYF.